The sequence of this T cell receptor (beta chain) was determined in a study of OX40 agonist ivuxolimab in advanced cancers. Study-wide results and caveats: Doses of 0.1 to 3.0 mg/kg were accompanied by clonal expansion of CD4+ and CD8+ blood T cells by week 6.

Data came from immunoSEQ multiplex PCR; TCRdb stores just in-frame clones and leaves some out. In the table there are over 90,000 clones, 65% to 90% of which are singletons. As for this clone: Its antigen is as yet unknown. The sample carries other DNA sequences with the same CDR3.

The CDR3 has 15 amino acids. Per germline, CDR1 SEHNR and CDR2 FQNEAQ (reference sequence). The V and J ends lost 3 bases and 3 bases, in that order; junction bases with no gene match: 3. The chain employs TRBV7-9 and TRBJ2-3, with TRBD1 identical over 10 bases. This receptor was taken from an adult with an advanced solid tumor such as melanoma, head and neck, liver or kidney cancer. Sequences were derived from CD4+ or CD8+ T cells sorted from blood, sampled in a trial of the OX40 agonist ivuxolimab. The CDR3 protein is CASSLGQGRTDTQYF. CDR3 DNA: TGTGCCAGCAGCTTGGGACAGGGGAGGACAGATACGCAGTATTTT.